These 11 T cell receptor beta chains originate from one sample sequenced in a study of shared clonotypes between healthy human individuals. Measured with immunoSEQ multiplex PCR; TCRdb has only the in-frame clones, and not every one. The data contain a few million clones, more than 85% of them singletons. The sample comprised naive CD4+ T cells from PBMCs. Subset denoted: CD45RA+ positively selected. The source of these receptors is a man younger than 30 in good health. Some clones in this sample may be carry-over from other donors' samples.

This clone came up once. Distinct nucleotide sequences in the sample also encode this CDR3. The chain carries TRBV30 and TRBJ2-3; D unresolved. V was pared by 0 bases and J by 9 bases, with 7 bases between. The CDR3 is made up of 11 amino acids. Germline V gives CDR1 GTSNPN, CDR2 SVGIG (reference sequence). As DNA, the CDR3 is TGTGCCTGGAGTGTTAGAGACACGCAGTATTTT. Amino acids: CAWSVRDTQYF.

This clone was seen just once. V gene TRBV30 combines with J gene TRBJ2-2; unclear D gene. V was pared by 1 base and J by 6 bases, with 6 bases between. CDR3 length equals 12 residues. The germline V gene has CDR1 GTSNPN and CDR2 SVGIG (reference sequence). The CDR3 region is CAWSGFAGELFF. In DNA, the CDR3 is TGTGCCTGGAGTGGATTTGCCGGGGAGCTGTTTTTT.

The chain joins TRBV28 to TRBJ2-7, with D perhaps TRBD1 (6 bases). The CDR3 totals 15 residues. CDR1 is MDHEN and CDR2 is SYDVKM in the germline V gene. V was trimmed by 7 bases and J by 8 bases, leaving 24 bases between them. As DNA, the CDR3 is TGTGCCAGCACCCCAAGTCCTGGACAGTCCCCAAAGCAGTACTTC. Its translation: CASTPSPGQSPKQYF.

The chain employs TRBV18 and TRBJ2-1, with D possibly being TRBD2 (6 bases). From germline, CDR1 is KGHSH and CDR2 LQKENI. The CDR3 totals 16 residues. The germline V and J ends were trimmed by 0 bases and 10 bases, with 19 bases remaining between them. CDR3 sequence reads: CASSPPGGVPGVEQFF. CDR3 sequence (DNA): TGTGCCAGCTCACCACCGGGGGGAGTACCCGGGGTCGAGCAGTTCTTC.

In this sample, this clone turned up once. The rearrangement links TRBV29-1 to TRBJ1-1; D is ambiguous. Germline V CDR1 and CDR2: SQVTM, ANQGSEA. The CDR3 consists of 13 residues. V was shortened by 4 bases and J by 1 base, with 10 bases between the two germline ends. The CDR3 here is CSVGFLPNTEAFF. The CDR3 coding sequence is TGCAGCGTTGGATTCCTACCGAACACTGAAGCTTTCTTT.

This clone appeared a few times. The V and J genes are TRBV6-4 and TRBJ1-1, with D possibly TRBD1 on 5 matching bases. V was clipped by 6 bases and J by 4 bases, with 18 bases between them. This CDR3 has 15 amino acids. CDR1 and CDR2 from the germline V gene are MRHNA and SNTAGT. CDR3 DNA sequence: TGTGCCAGCAGATGGGGTGGGTCGACAGTCACTGAAGCTTTCTTT. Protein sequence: CASRWGGSTVTEAFF.

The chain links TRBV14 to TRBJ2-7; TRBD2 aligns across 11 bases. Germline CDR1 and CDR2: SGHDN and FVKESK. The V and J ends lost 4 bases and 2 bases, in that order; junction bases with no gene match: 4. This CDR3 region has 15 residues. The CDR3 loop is CASSPTSGRTYEQYF. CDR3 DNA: TGTGCCAGCAGCCCCACTAGCGGGAGAACCTACGAGCAGTACTTC. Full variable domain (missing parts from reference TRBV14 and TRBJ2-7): EAGVTQFPSHSVIEKGQTVTLRCDPISGHDNLYWYRRVMGKEIKFLLHFVKESKQDESGMPNNRFLAERTGGTYSTLKVQPAELEDSGVYFCASSPTSGRTYEQYFGPGTRLTVT.

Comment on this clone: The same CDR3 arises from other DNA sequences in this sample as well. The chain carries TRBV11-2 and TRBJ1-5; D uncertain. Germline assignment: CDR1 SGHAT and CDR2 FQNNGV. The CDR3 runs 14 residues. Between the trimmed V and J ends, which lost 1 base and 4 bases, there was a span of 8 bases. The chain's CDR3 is CASSLVGRNQPQHF. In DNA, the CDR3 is TGTGCCAGCAGCTTAGTGGGAAGGAATCAGCCCCAGCATTTT. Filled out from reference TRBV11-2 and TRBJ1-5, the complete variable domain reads EAGVAQSPRYKIIEKRQSVAFWCNPISGHATLYWYQQILGQGPKLLIQFQNNGVVDDSQLPKDRFSAERLKGVDSTLKIQPAKLEDSAVYLCASSLVGRNQPQHFGDGTRLSIL.

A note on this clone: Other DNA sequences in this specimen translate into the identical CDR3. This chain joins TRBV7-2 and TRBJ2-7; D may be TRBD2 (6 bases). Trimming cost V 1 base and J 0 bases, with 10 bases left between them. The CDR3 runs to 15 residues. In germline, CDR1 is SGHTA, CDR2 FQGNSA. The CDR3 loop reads CASSLEAGVSYEQYF. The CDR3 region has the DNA TGTGCCAGCAGCTTAGAAGCGGGTGTCTCCTACGAGCAGTACTTC.

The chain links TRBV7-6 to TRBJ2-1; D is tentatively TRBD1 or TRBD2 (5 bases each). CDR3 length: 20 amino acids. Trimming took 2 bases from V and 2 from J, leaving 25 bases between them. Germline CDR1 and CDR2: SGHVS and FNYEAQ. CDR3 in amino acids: CASSLSRGAGQGFPYNEQFF. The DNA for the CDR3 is TGTGCCAGCAGCTTATCCCGAGGGGCAGGACAAGGTTTTCCCTACAATGAGCAGTTCTTC.

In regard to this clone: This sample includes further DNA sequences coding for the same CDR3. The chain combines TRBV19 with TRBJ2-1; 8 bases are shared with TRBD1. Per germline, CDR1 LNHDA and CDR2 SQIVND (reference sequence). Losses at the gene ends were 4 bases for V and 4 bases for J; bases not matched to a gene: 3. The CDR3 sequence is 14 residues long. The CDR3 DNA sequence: TGTGCCAGTAGTACGGGACAGGTTTACAATGAGCAGTTCTTC. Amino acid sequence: CASSTGQVYNEQFF.